This T cell receptor (beta chain) was sequenced for a study of blood T cell repertoires in COVID-19. Study background: T cells, B-cell-depleted T cells, or PBMCs supplied cDNA or gDNA.

Clones were sequenced by immunoSEQ multiplex PCR, and TCRdb holds only the in-frame ones, with some missing. The sample gives around 300,000 clones, around 89% of which show up once; over 2% is in the top ten. Clinical histories supplied by participants themselves formed the basis of cohort assignment. The V and J ends lost 4 bases and 9 bases, in that order; junction bases with no gene match: 5. CDR1 and CDR2 from the germline V gene are MDHEN and SYDVKM. This CDR3 is 12 amino acids long. This clone was observed once. V gene TRBV28 combines with J gene TRBJ1-1; 7 bases match TRBD1. The TCR originated in a woman between 18 and 29 years old who had recovered from COVID-19. The sequencing input was PBMCs or T cells enriched from blood (not recorded which). In DNA form, the CDR3 reads TGTGCCAGCAGTTCCGACAGGGTAAAAGCTTTCTTT. It encodes CASSSDRVKAFF.